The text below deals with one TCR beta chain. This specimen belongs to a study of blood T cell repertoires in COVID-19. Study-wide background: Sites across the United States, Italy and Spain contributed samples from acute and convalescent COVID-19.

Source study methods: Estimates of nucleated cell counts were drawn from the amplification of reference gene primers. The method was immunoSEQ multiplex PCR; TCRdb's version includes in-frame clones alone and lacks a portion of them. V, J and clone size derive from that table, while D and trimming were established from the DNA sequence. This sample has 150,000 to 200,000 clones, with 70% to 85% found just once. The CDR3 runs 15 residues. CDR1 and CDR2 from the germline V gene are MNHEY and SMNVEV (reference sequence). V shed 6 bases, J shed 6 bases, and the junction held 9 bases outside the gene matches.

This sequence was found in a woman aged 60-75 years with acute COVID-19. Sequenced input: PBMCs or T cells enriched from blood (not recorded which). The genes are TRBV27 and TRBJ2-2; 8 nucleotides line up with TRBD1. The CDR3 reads CASSRTGKYSGELFF. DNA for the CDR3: TGTGCCAGCAGCCGGACAGGGAAGTATTCCGGGGAGCTGTTTTTT.